The 6 T cell receptor beta chains listed next were all sequenced from one sample in a study of blood T cell repertoires in COVID-19. Generated by immunoSEQ multiplex PCR, the TCRdb table keeps only in-frame clones and is missing some. The sample carries around 200,000 clones, 85% to 90% recorded once. What was sequenced was peripheral blood. These receptors originate from a man between 60 and 70 years old who had recovered from COVID-19.

The V call is TRBV5-5, the J call TRBJ1-5; D possibly corresponds to TRBD1 (6 bases). Trimming took off 0 bases at V and 2 bases at J, with 9 bases between the two ends. The V gene's germline CDR1 is SGHKS and CDR2 YYEKEE (reference sequence). The CDR3 has 15 residues. The CDR3, as DNA: TGTGCCAGCAGCTTGGGGTGGGGGCGCAATCAGCCCCAGCATTTT. Its translation: CASSLGWGRNQPQHF.

The chain has TRBV6-5 and TRBJ1-1; D is perhaps TRBD1 (6 bases). The germline CDR1 and CDR2 sequences are MNHEY and SVGAGI. The CDR3 is made up of 14 amino acids. Trimming stripped 6 bases from V and 1 base from J, with 12 bases between. The CDR3 nucleotides read TGTGCCAGCAGCCGAGGGACACCGAACACTGAAGCTTTCTTT. It encodes CASSRGTPNTEAFF.

This clone occurred once. The chain couples TRBV6-6 to TRBJ2-3; D unclear. V lost 0 bases and J lost 4, with 8 bases in between. The CDR3 contains 14 residues. CDR1 is MNHNY, CDR2 SVGAGI, per germline (reference sequence). As DNA, the CDR3 is TGTGCCAGCAGTTACTCTGGGCAGGCAGATACGCAGTATTTT. This translates into CASSYSGQADTQYF.

For the CDR3, the DNA is TGTGCCTTGACAGGGTCTGGGGAGACCCAGTACTTC. It is translated as CALTGSGETQYF. The V gene is TRBV30, the J gene TRBJ2-5; 7 positions agree with TRBD1. V gave up 7 bases and J gave up 5 bases; unmatched junction bases: 7. CDR1 is GTSNPN and CDR2 is SVGIG in the germline V gene (reference sequence). The CDR3 contains 12 residues.

In DNA, the CDR3 is TGTGCCAGCAGCTTGGGGACTAACCAAGAGACCCAGTACTTC. Translation: CASSLGTNQETQYF. The chain couples TRBV5-8 to TRBJ2-5; a possible D gene is TRBD2 (6 bases). Germline CDR1 and CDR2: SGHTS and YDEGEE. V was shortened by 0 bases and J by 0 bases, with 6 bases between the two germline ends. The CDR3 covers 14 residues.

The rearrangement joins TRBV18 to TRBJ1-2; D gene uncertain. The germline V gene has CDR1 KGHSH and CDR2 LQKENI. Trimming left V 6 bases short and J 8 bases short, with 19 bases between. The CDR3 has 14 amino acids. The chain's CDR3 is CASSPLELRSGYTF. The CDR3, as DNA: TGTGCCAGCTCCCCCCTCGAGCTTAGGAGCGGCTACACCTTC.